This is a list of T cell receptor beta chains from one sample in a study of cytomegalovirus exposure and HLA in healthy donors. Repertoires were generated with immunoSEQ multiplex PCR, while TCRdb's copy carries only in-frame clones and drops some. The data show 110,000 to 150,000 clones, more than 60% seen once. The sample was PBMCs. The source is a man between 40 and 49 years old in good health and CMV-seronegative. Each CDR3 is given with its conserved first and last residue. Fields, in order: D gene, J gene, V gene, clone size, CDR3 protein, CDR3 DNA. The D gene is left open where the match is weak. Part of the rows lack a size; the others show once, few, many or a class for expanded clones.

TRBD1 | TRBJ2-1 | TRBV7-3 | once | CASSGDRGSYNEQFF | TGTGCCAGCAGCGGAGACAGGGGCTCCTACAATGAGCAGTTCTTC
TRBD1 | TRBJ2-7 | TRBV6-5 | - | CASSLQGVYEQYF | TGTGCCAGCAGTCTACAGGGGGTGTACGAGCAGTACTTC
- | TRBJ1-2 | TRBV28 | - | CASTRGSYGYTF | TGTGCCAGCACCCGAGGTAGCTATGGCTACACCTTC
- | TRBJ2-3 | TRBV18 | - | CASSPQGGLTDTQYF | TGTGCCAGCTCACCACAGGGGGGGTTGACAGATACGCAGTATTTT
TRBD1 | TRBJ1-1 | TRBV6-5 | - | CASSYLGQAYTEAFF | TGTGCCAGCAGTTACCTGGGACAGGCCTACACTGAAGCTTTCTTT
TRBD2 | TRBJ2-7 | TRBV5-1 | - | CASSRTELGGAYEQYF | TGCGCCAGCAGCCGAACTGAACTTGGGGGGGCCTACGAGCAGTACTTC
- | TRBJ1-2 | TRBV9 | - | CASSPGQSSSGYTF | TGTGCCAGCAGCCCAGGACAGTCCTCTAGTGGCTACACCTTC
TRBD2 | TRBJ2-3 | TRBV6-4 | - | CASSRASGASTDTQYF | TGTGCCAGCAGTCGGGCTAGCGGGGCTAGCACAGATACGCAGTATTTT
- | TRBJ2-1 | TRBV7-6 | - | CASTIGQSTYNEQFF | TGTGCCAGCACCATTGGACAGTCTACCTACAATGAGCAGTTCTTC
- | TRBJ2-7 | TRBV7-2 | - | CASSLAGLVSYEQYF | TGTGCCAGCAGCTTAGCCGGACTCGTCTCCTACGAGCAGTACTTC
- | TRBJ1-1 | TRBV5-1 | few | CASSIQGNTEAFF | TGCGCCAGCAGCATACAGGGGAACACTGAAGCTTTCTTT
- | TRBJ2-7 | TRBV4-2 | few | CASSHRYGQTASYEQYF | TGTGCCAGCAGCCATAGATACGGACAGACGGCTTCCTACGAGCAGTACTTC
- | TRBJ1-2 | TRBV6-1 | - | CASSEIGVIYGYTF | TGTGCCAGCAGTGAAATCGGGGTGATCTATGGCTACACCTTC
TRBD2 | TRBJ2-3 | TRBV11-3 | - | CASTWSGDPTDTQYF | TGTGCCAGCACCTGGAGCGGGGACCCAACAGATACGCAGTATTTT
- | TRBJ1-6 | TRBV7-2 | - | CASTLGGFDSPLHF | TGTGCCAGCACGCTAGGGGGTTTCGATTCACCCCTCCACTTT
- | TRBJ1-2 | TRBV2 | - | CASSGESYGYTF | TGTGCCAGCAGCGGGGAGAGCTATGGCTACACCTTC
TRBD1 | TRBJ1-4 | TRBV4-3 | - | CASSQRTTGNEKLFF | TGCGCCAGCAGCCAACGCACGACAGGGAATGAAAAACTGTTTTTT